This TCR beta chain appears in the sequencing data of a study of control samples from healthy donors and cancer patients. The method was immunoSEQ multiplex PCR; TCRdb's version includes in-frame clones alone and lacks a portion of them. In the table there are some 120,000 clones, around 87% of which are singletons. The CDR3 sequence is 11 residues long. CDR1 is SNHLY and CDR2 is FYNNEI in the germline V gene. In regard to this clone: Compared with germline, one end of the junction differs, possibly owing to a read error.

The gene calls are TRBV2 and TRBJ2-1; either TRBD1 or TRBD2 may fit D (5 bases each). Specimen: blood. This receptor was taken from a man in his 60s in good health. CDR3 nucleotide sequence: TGTGCCAGCAGGGAGGCAGGGCAGAATATCTTC. Translation: CASREAGQNIF. Full variable domain (outside the CDR3, taken from reference TRBV2 and TRBJ2-1): EPEVTQTPSHQVTQMGQEVILRCVPISNHLYFYWYRQILGQKVEFLVSFYNNEISEKSEIFDDQFSVERPDGSNFTLKIRSTKLEDSAMYFCASREAGQNIFGPGTRLTVL.